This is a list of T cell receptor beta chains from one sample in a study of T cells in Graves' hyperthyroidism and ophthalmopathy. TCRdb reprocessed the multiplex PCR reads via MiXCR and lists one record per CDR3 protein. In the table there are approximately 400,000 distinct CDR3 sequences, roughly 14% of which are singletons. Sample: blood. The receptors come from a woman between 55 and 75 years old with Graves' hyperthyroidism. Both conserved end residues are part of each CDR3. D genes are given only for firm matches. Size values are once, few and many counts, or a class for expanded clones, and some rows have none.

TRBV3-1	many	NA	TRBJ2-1	CASSQAGSTYNEQFF	TGTGCCAGCAGCCAAGCCGGATCTACCTACAATGAGCAGTTCTTC
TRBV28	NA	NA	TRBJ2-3	CASRPVDGYGQYF	TGTGCCAGCAGGCCCGTCGACGGATACGGGCAGTATTTT
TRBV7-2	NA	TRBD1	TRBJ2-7	CASSIGTGRYEQYF	TGTGCCAGCAGCATCGGGACAGGACGCTACGAGCAGTACTTC
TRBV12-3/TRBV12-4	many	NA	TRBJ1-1	CASRWGWTEAFF	TGTGCCAGCAGGTGGGGGTGGACTGAAGCTTTCTTT
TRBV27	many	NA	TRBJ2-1	CASSFASAHLREQFF	TGTGCCAGCAGTTTCGCTTCGGCCCACTTACGCGAGCAGTTCTTC
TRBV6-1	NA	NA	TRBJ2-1	CASAPAGVFNEQFF	TGTGCCAGCGCCCCGGCAGGGGTATTCAATGAGCAGTTCTTC
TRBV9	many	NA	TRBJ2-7	CASSALGEANYEQYF	TGTGCCAGCAGCGCATTAGGGGAGGCTAACTACGAGCAGTACTTC
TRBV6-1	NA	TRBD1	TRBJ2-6	CASSRTGLTAGANVLTF	TGTGCCAGCAGTCGGACAGGGCTTACTGCTGGGGCCAACGTCCTGACTTTC
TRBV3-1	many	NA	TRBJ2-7	CASSQEGNLWEQYF	TGTGCCAGCAGCCAAGAGGGAAACTTGTGGGAGCAGTACTTC
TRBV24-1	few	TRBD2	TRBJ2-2	CATSDVGLAGGPGLAGELFF	TGTGCCACCAGTGACGTGGGACTAGCGGGAGGGCCGGGGCTGGCCGGGGAGCTGTTTTTT
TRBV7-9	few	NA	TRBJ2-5	CASSLAEETQYF	TGTGCCAGCAGCTTAGCGGAAGAGACCCAGTACTTC
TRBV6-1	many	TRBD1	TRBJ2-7	CASTLGQGAYEQYF	TGTGCCAGCACCTTGGGACAGGGGGCCTACGAGCAGTACTTC
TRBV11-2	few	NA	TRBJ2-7	CASSRDGAYEQYF	TGTGCCAGCAGCCGGGACGGTGCCTACGAGCAGTACTTC
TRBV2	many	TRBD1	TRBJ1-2	CASRARTGRGYGYTF	TGTGCCAGCAGAGCCCGGACAGGGAGGGGGTATGGCTACACCTTC
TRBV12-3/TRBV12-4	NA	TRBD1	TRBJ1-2	CASSEPGQGAGGYTF	TGTGCCAGCAGTGAACCGGGACAGGGGGCGGGCGGCTACACCTTC
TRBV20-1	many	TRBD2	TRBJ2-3	CSARDQSTSGTDTQYF	TGCAGTGCTAGAGATCAATCGACTAGCGGCACAGATACGCAGTATTTT
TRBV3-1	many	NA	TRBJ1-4	CASSQDSSTNEKLFF	TGTGCCAGCAGCCAAGACAGTTCAACTAATGAAAAACTGTTTTTT
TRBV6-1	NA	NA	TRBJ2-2	CASSGTLTGELFF	TGTGCCAGCAGTGGGACCCTCACCGGGGAGCTGTTTTTT
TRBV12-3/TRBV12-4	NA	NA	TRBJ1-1	CASSRGMGNTEAFF	TGTGCCAGCAGTCGGGGGATGGGGAACACTGAAGCTTTCTTT
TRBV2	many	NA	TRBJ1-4	CASSEDSNNEKLFF	TGTGCCAGCAGTGAAGACAGCAATAATGAAAAACTGTTTTTT
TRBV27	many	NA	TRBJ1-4	CASSSYVRGEKLFF	TGTGCCAGCAGTTCTTACGTTCGGGGTGAAAAACTGTTTTTT
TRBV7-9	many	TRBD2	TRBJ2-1	CASSLAPSSGSSYNEQFF	TGTGCCAGCAGCTTAGCCCCATCGAGCGGGAGCTCCTACAATGAGCAGTTCTTC
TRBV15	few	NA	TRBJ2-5	CATSQNGAQETQYF	TGTGCCACCAGCCAGAACGGGGCACAAGAGACCCAGTACTTC
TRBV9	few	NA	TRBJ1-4	CASSRYGEKLFF	TGTGCCAGCAGCCGGTACGGCGAAAAACTGTTTTTT
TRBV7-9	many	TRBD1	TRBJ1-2	CASSPGQPKGYGYTF	TGTGCCAGCAGCCCGGGACAGCCAAAAGGCTATGGCTACACCTTC
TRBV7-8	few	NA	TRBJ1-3	CASSLGGHIGNTIYF	TGTGCCAGCAGCTTGGGGGGGCATATTGGAAACACCATATATTTT
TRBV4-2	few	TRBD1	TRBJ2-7	CASSQSERQGDYEQYF	TGTGCCAGCAGCCAATCGGAGAGACAGGGAGACTACGAGCAGTACTTC
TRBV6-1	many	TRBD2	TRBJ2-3	CASRELADSTDTQYF	TGTGCCAGCAGGGAACTAGCGGATTCCACAGATACGCAGTATTTT
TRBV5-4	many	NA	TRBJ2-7	CASSAAGSSGEQYF	TGTGCCAGCAGCGCTGCTGGCTCTTCGGGGGAGCAGTACTTC
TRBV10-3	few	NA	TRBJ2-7	CAISESDRTYSYEQYF	TGTGCCATCAGTGAGTCGGATAGGACGTACTCCTACGAGCAGTACTTC
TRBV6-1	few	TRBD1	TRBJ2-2	CASGETGTVGELFF	TGTGCCAGCGGGGAGACAGGGACAGTCGGGGAGCTGTTTTTT
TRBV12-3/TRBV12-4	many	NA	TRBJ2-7	CASSFRDPREYEQYF	TGTGCCAGCAGTTTTCGGGACCCCCGGGAGTACGAGCAGTACTTC
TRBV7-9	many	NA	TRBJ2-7	CASSPTTGGVPGGEEQYF	TGTGCCAGCAGCCCTACGACGGGCGGTGTCCCCGGTGGCGAGGAGCAGTACTTC
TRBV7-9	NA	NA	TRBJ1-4	CASTSAGTNEKLFF	TGTGCCAGCACCTCGGCTGGGACTAATGAAAAACTGTTTTTT
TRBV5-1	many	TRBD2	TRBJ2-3	CASSLEAGERGDTQYF	TGCGCCAGCAGCTTGGAGGCGGGAGAGAGGGGAGATACGCAGTATTTT
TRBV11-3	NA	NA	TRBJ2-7	CASSLEAGGPYEQYF	TGTGCCAGCAGCTTAGAAGCGGGTGGGCCCTACGAGCAGTACTTC
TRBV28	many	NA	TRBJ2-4	CASRPPLQVLQYF	TGTGCCAGCAGGCCACCCCTACAGGTGCTTCAGTACTTC
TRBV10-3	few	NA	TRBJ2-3	CAISASTDTQYF	TGTGCCATCAGTGCGTCAACAGATACGCAGTATTTT
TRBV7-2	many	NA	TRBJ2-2	CASSSRNTGELFF	TGTGCCAGCAGCTCGAGGAACACCGGGGAGCTGTTTTTT
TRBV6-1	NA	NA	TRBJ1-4	CASTWDTSTNEKLFF	TGTGCCAGCACCTGGGACACCTCAACTAATGAAAAACTGTTTTTT
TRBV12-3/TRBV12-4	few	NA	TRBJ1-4	CASGQLRNEKLFF	TGTGCCAGCGGCCAATTAAGAAATGAAAAACTGTTTTTT
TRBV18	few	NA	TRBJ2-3	CASSPRTNGADTQYF	TGTGCCAGCTCACCCCGGACTAACGGAGCAGATACGCAGTATTTT
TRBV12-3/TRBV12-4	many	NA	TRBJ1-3	CASSLAFSGNTIYF	TGTGCCAGCAGTTTAGCATTCTCTGGAAACACCATATATTTT
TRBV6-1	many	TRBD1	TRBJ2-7	CASSLVWDRVGEQYF	TGTGCCAGCAGTCTCGTCTGGGACAGGGTCGGCGAGCAGTACTTC